The 30 T cell receptor beta chains presented below share a single source sample, sequenced in a study of cytomegalovirus exposure and HLA in healthy donors. In the PCR, 60 Vbeta and 13 Jbeta primers were used. Sequencing used immunoSEQ multiplex PCR; TCRdb keeps in-frame clones, though not all of them. The table lists approximately 110,000 clones, 75% to 85% of them singletons. Sequencing was carried out using PBMCs. These receptors were collected from a young man in good health and CMV-seronegative.

This clone was recorded once. V is TRBV6-1 and J is TRBJ1-2; 8 positions match TRBD1. This CDR3 is 16 amino acids long. The V and J ends lost 1 base and 3 bases, in that order; junction bases with no gene match: 7. Germline CDR1 reads MNHNS; CDR2 reads SASEGT. This CDR3 reads CASSEEVRGRYYGYTF. The CDR3 DNA follows: TGTGCCAGCAGTGAAGAAGTCAGGGGGCGTTACTATGGCTACACCTTC.

The chain is built from TRBV28 and TRBJ1-2; 8 bases are a match to TRBD1. Germline V gene data show CDR1 as MDHEN and CDR2 as SYDVKM. With 8 bases clipped from V and 6 bases from J, the junction kept 11 bases outside the gene matches. The CDR3 sequence is 14 residues long. CDR3 amino acids: CASAQGQGSDGYTF. The CDR3 DNA reads TGTGCCAGCGCCCAAGGACAGGGTAGCGATGGCTACACCTTC.

The chain combines TRBV4-3 with TRBJ1-1; no firm D call. This CDR3 region has 13 residues. The V end was cut by 4 bases, the J end by 1 base, with 7 bases between. The V gene's germline CDR1 is LGHNA and CDR2 YSLEER. CDR3: CASSPRGNTEAFF. The CDR3 region has the DNA TGCGCCAGCAGCCCACGAGGGAACACTGAAGCTTTCTTT.

The J gene is TRBJ2-1, the V gene TRBV2; unclear D gene. The CDR3 loop spans 11 amino acids. Looked up from germline, CDR1 is SNHLY and CDR2 is FYNNEI. V lost 5 bases and J 5 bases, leaving 4 bases between the germline ends. The CDR3 protein is CASSYNNEQFF. The CDR3 DNA reads as TGTGCCAGCAGTTACAACAATGAGCAGTTCTTC.

This chain joins TRBV7-6 and TRBJ2-7; TRBD2 is a possible D gene (6 bases). The CDR3 sequence is 16 residues long. Trimming left V 1 base short and J 2 bases short, with 15 bases between. In germline, CDR1 is SGHVS, CDR2 FNYEAQ. The CDR3 is CASSLEFGRLAYEQYF. The DNA of the CDR3 is TGTGCCAGCAGCTTAGAATTTGGGAGGCTTGCCTACGAGCAGTACTTC.

The rearrangement joins TRBV28 to TRBJ2-5; 7 bases are a match to TRBD1. V lost 2 bases to trimming and J lost 0 bases; unmatched junction nucleotides: 3. The CDR3 spans 15 residues. Germline loops: CDR1 MDHEN, CDR2 SYDVKM. The CDR3 reads CASSLRDRDQETQYF. CDR3 DNA sequence: TGTGCCAGCAGTTTACGCGACAGGGACCAAGAGACCCAGTACTTC.

This clone was counted only a few times. V and J are TRBV5-1 and TRBJ1-5, with a weak D call TRBD1 (5 bases). The germline V and J ends were trimmed by 0 bases and 7 bases, with 11 bases remaining between them. This CDR3 comprises 14 residues. Germline V gene data show CDR1 as SGHRS and CDR2 as YFSETQ. CDR3 amino acids: CASSLGQGTQPQHF. The DNA for the CDR3 is TGCGCCAGCAGCTTGGGGCAGGGTACGCAGCCCCAGCATTTT.

The rearrangement joins TRBV7-6 to TRBJ2-1; maybe TRBD2 (6 bases). Germline V CDR1 and CDR2: SGHVS, FNYEAQ. The V end lost 0 bases, the J end lost 9 bases, and 15 bases lay between the germline ends. The CDR3 sequence is 15 residues long. CDR3 sequence (DNA): TGTGCCAGCAGCTTAGCGCAACTAGCTGCAGGTGAGCAGTTCTTC. Translation gives CASSLAQLAAGEQFF.

V gene TRBV19 combines with J gene TRBJ1-5, with D possibly being TRBD1 (6 bases). V was cut by 2 bases and J by 5 bases, with 13 bases left in between. The CDR3 has 15 residues. Germline CDR1 is LNHDA and CDR2 is SQIVND (reference sequence). The CDR3 DNA reads as TGTGCCAGTAGTATACGAGGATCAGGGGATCAGCCCCAGCATTTT. It encodes CASSIRGSGDQPQHF.

The chain has TRBV6-5 and TRBJ2-7, with D possibly being TRBD1 (6 bases). V was shortened by 2 bases and J by 7 bases, with 12 bases between the two germline ends. This CDR3 has 13 residues. CDR1 is MNHEY and CDR2 is SVGAGI in the germline V gene. Here the CDR3 reads CASSYPAGTEQYF. CDR3 in DNA: TGTGCCAGCAGTTACCCGGCCGGGACAGAGCAGTACTTC.

The chain employs TRBV28 and TRBJ1-2; no reliable D call. V was cut by 4 bases and J by 8 bases, with 11 bases left in between. Germline V gene lookup returns CDR1 MDHEN and CDR2 SYDVKM. This CDR3 contains 12 residues. The CDR3: CASSSSTGGYTF. The CDR3 DNA reads as TGTGCCAGCAGTTCTTCAACGGGAGGCTACACCTTC.

The J gene is TRBJ1-2, the V gene TRBV6-5; tentatively, D is TRBD1 (6 bases). Germline values: CDR1 MNHEY, CDR2 SVGAGI. The CDR3 consists of 13 residues. Trimming removed 5 bases at V and 6 bases at J, with 13 bases between. CDR3 bases: TGTGCCAGCAGTCCGGGGGGCGGGGATGGCTACACCTTC. Residues: CASSPGGGDGYTF.

This chain joins TRBV30 and TRBJ2-3; 10 positions agree with TRBD2. J gave up 5 bases and V 1 base, and 6 bases lay outside the gene matches. Germline CDR1 is GTSNPN and CDR2 is SVGIG (reference sequence). The CDR3 spans 15 residues. The CDR3 loop is CAWSEAGGTRDTQYF. The CDR3 coding sequence is TGTGCCTGGAGTGAAGCGGGGGGGACCAGAGATACGCAGTATTTT.

The chain has TRBV14 and TRBJ2-7; 7 nucleotides align to TRBD1. The V segment lost 1 base and the J segment 7 bases; nucleotides outside the gene matches: 7. Germline V gene data show CDR1 as SGHDN and CDR2 as FVKESK. This CDR3 region has 14 residues. In nucleotides, the CDR3 is TGTGCCAGCAGCCAAGCCTCCTTACAGGGGGAGCAGTACTTC. This sequence encodes CASSQASLQGEQYF.

The chain links TRBV30 to TRBJ2-2, with 9 bases aligning to TRBD1. CDR3 length: 15 residues. Losses at the gene ends were 3 bases for V and 4 bases for J; bases not matched to a gene: 6. Germline CDR1 GTSNPN, CDR2 SVGIG (reference sequence). CDR3 nucleotide sequence: TGTGCCTGGAGCTGGGACAGGGTCAGCACCGGGGAGCTGTTTTTT. It encodes CAWSWDRVSTGELFF.

The genes are TRBV19 and TRBJ2-5; 7 nucleotides match TRBD1. V lost 6 bases, J lost 5 bases, and 15 bases stayed unmatched. CDR1 is LNHDA, CDR2 SQIVND, per germline (reference sequence). The CDR3 loop spans 16 amino acids. The CDR3: CASSIHRGVVGETQYF. As DNA, the CDR3 is TGTGCCAGTAGCATACACAGGGGAGTCGTAGGGGAGACCCAGTACTTC.

The rearrangement links TRBV6-5 to TRBJ2-3; 8 bases line up with TRBD2. CDR1 is MNHEY, CDR2 SVGAGI, per germline. After removal of 6 bases from V and 6 bases from J, the junction contained 5 bases not matched to a gene. This CDR3 spans 13 amino acids. The CDR3 loop is CASRLAGGDTQYF. CDR3 nucleotide sequence: TGTGCCAGCAGGCTAGCGGGCGGCGATACGCAGTATTTT.

This chain connects TRBV5-4 to TRBJ2-3; 12 positions agree with TRBD2. V lost 7 bases and J lost 0; bases outside the gene matches: 6. CDR3 length: 16 residues. Looked up from germline, CDR1 is SGHNT and CDR2 is YYREEE (reference sequence). The CDR3 DNA follows: TGTGCCAGCTTTACCGGGACTAGCGGGAGCACAGATACGCAGTATTTT. Translation: CASFTGTSGSTDTQYF.

The V and J genes are TRBV19 and TRBJ1-5; TRBD1 might be the D (6 bases). V gave up 3 bases and J gave up 0 bases, with 12 bases separating them. This CDR3 is built from 16 residues. Germline V gene data show CDR1 as LNHDA and CDR2 as SQIVND (reference sequence). The CDR3 DNA reads TGTGCCAGTAGTATGGGAGGGGGATATAGCAATCAGCCCCAGCATTTT. Translating it yields CASSMGGGYSNQPQHF. The full variable domain, with the rest looked up from reference TRBV19 and TRBJ1-5, is DGGITQSPKYLFRKEGQNVTLSCEQNLNHDAMYWYRQDPGQGLRLIYYSQIVNDFQKGDIAEGYSVSREKKESFPLTVTSAQKNPTAFYLCASSMGGGYSNQPQHFGDGTRLSIL.

This sequence joins TRBV11-2 and TRBJ1-3; D not certain. The CDR3 runs to 14 residues. Trimming stripped 6 bases from V and 1 base from J, with 10 bases between. CDR1 is SGHAT and CDR2 is FQNNGV in the germline V gene. As DNA, the CDR3 is TGTGCCAGCAGGATGGGAGTATCTGGAAACACCATATATTTT. Residues: CASRMGVSGNTIYF.

This chain links TRBV4-2 with TRBJ2-7; TRBD2 matches 10 bases. The V and J ends lost 0 bases and 3 bases, in that order; junction bases with no gene match: 5. This CDR3 is 16 amino acids long. Germline loops: CDR1 LGHNA, CDR2 YNFKEQ. CDR3 DNA sequence: TGTGCCAGCAGCCAAGATATAGCGGGAGGTCTCTACGAGCAGTACTTC. Protein: CASSQDIAGGLYEQYF.

This chain uses TRBV28 with TRBJ2-1; 14 positions match TRBD2. V shed 8 bases and J 9 bases; nucleotides not matched to a gene: 12. The CDR3 spans 16 residues. CDR1 is MDHEN, CDR2 SYDVKM, per germline. In nucleotides, the CDR3 is TGTGCCAGCGCCAAAGCCGGGACTAGCGGGAGAGGTGAGCAGTTCTTC. This codes for CASAKAGTSGRGEQFF.

The V call is TRBV28, the J call TRBJ2-1, with D possibly TRBD2 on 6 matching bases. Trimming left V 4 bases short and J 9 bases short, with 16 bases between. From germline, CDR1 is MDHEN and CDR2 SYDVKM. The CDR3 length is 14 residues. The CDR3 protein is CASSYRPGGGEQFF. The CDR3, as DNA: TGTGCCAGCAGTTATCGGCCCGGGGGTGGTGAGCAGTTCTTC.

This rearrangement joins TRBV11-2 to TRBJ2-2, with D perhaps matching TRBD1 (7 bases). CDR1 is SGHAT and CDR2 is FQNNGV in the germline V gene. The germline V and J ends were trimmed by 6 bases and 8 bases, with 22 bases remaining between them. The CDR3 consists of 16 residues. CDR3 sequence (DNA): TGTGCCAGCAGGGAGACAGGGCCGGGGACTGATGGGGAGCTGTTTTTT. Translated, it gives CASRETGPGTDGELFF.

The chain has TRBV27 and TRBJ1-2; no clear D gene. Trimming pared 3 bases from V and 2 bases from J, leaving 7 bases between. This CDR3 region has 13 residues. Looked up from germline, CDR1 is MNHEY and CDR2 is SMNVEV (reference sequence). Here the CDR3 DNA reads TGTGCCAGCAGTTTCCCGGGGAACTATGGCTACACCTTC. Translated, it gives CASSFPGNYGYTF.

The chain carries TRBV19 and TRBJ2-3; 7 bases fit TRBD1. J lost 4 bases, V lost 6 bases, and 16 bases had no gene match. The length of the CDR3 is 17 residues. Germline CDR1 reads LNHDA; CDR2 reads SQIVND (reference sequence). In nucleotides, the CDR3 is TGTGCCAGTAGCCCCGGCCTCCCGGGACAGAGGGCAGATACGCAGTATTTT. Translation gives CASSPGLPGQRADTQYF. Complete variable domain (other parts from reference TRBV19 and TRBJ2-3): DGGITQSPKYLFRKEGQNVTLSCEQNLNHDAMYWYRQDPGQGLRLIYYSQIVNDFQKGDIAEGYSVSREKKESFPLTVTSAQKNPTAFYLCASSPGLPGQRADTQYFGPGTRLTVL.

J is TRBJ2-1 and V is TRBV11-3; 9 bases are shared with TRBD2. The germline gives CDR1 SGHNT, CDR2 YENEEA. Losses at the gene ends were 4 bases for V and 8 bases for J; bases not matched to a gene: 9. CDR3 length equals 15 residues. The DNA for the CDR3 is TGTGCCAGCAGCTCACAGACTAGCGGAGGCGATGAGCAGTTCTTC. Its translation: CASSSQTSGGDEQFF.

The V gene is TRBV5-5, the J gene TRBJ1-2; D not resolved. Trimming stripped 1 base from V and 8 bases from J, with 15 bases between. The germline gives CDR1 SGHKS, CDR2 YYEKEE (reference sequence). CDR3 length equals 14 residues. The CDR3 sequence is CASSLSVSRGGYTF. CDR3 sequence (DNA): TGTGCCAGCAGCTTGAGTGTCTCCCGAGGAGGCTACACCTTC.

This chain joins TRBV6-5 and TRBJ2-7, with 7 bases identical to TRBD2. V shed 6 bases and J 4 bases; nucleotides not matched to a gene: 12. The CDR3 runs to 15 residues. Germline V gene lookup returns CDR1 MNHEY and CDR2 SVGAGI. The CDR3 reads CASSAPGLPQYEQYF. The CDR3, as DNA: TGTGCCAGCAGCGCGCCGGGACTACCACAATACGAGCAGTACTTC.

This clone was recorded only once. This chain uses TRBV7-6 with TRBJ2-6; TRBD1 matches 9 bases. Germline V gene data show CDR1 as SGHVS and CDR2 as FNYEAQ. CDR3 length: 19 amino acids. The trim removed 5 bases at V and 2 bases at J, leaving 13 bases unmatched. The CDR3 sequence: CASSVTTGGPSAGANVLTF. In DNA form, the CDR3 reads TGTGCCAGCAGCGTAACGACAGGGGGTCCTTCAGCTGGGGCCAACGTCCTGACTTTC.